The entry below gives a single T cell receptor beta chain sequence along with its context. Its specificity is unknown. The data belong to a study of cytomegalovirus exposure and HLA in healthy donors. Study-level background: One earlier analysis, a look at roughly 180 million T cells, found about 100 million unique TCR beta sequences.

CDR1 LNHNV and CDR2 YYDKDF come from the germline V gene (reference sequence). CDR3 size: 16 residues. V was pared by 8 bases and J by 4 bases, with 20 bases between. Primers: 60 Vbeta forward and 13 Jbeta reverse. Data came from immunoSEQ multiplex PCR; TCRdb stores just in-frame clones and leaves some out. The table has about 140,000 clones, approximately 80% seen once; the top ten hold about 1.4%. Regarding the study as a whole: When presence/absence was analysed, sequencing depth was taken to be roughly uniform across donors. The likely origin of a cluster of highly shared sequence variants was a sequencing artifact. Later analysis placed DRB1 highest and HLA-C lowest in TCR association rates, which differed by HLA locus.

The rearrangement joins TRBV15 to TRBJ2-2; possibly TRBD1 for D (6 bases). The TCR originated in a man aged 30-40 years in good health and CMV-seropositive. The source material was PBMCs. The CDR3 bases are TGTGCCACCTTCCACTCGGGCAGGGGTGCCACCGGGGAGCTGTTTTTT. It yields the protein CATFHSGRGATGELFF. The complete variable domain, with remaining parts taken from reference TRBV15 and TRBJ2-2, reads DAMVIQNPRYQVTQFGKPVTLSCSQTLNHNVMYWYQQKSSQAPKLLFHYYDKDFNNEADTPDNFQSRRPNTSFCFLDIRSPGLGDTAMYLCATFHSGRGATGELFFGEGSRLTVL.